This passage covers 32 T cell receptor beta chains from one sample sequenced in a study of read filtering for tumor transcriptome and immune sequencing. Molecular barcoded adaptors covering alpha/delta and beta/gamma chains were used on roughly 400 ng RNA. TCRdb reanalysed the reads using MiXCR and keeps one entry per CDR3 protein. The sample consists of around 58,000 distinct CDR3 sequences, approximately 15% of them appearing once. Sequenced material: a population of CD138-negative cells sorted from bone marrow. The receptors come from a donor over 35 with multiple myeloma.

This clonotype was seen at least ten times. The CDR3 DNA is TGCAGCGTCCTGACAGGGCAATCCTACGAGCAGTACTTC. As protein: CSVLTGQSYEQYF. The gene calls are TRBV29-1 and TRBJ2-7, with TRBD1 matching over 7 bases. The CDR3 has 13 amino acids. The germline V gene encodes CDR1 SQVTM and CDR2 ANQGSEA. Germline trimming cut 6 bases from V and 1 base from J; bases unmatched to any gene: 6.

This clonotype was recorded many times. The chain recombines TRBV7-9 with TRBJ1-4, with D hard to call. The CDR3 consists of 13 residues. Trimming removed 5 bases from V and 8 bases from J, with 12 bases in between. Germline V lookup: CDR1 SEHNR, CDR2 FQNEAQ (reference sequence). The CDR3 bases are TGTGCCAGCAGCCCGGGAGGTGAGGAAAAACTGTTTTTT. Translation: CASSPGGEEKLFF.

This clonotype was recorded many times. This rearrangement joins TRBV3-1 to TRBJ2-1; tentative D call: TRBD1 (5 bases). The length of the CDR3 is 16 residues. Germline V gene lookup returns CDR1 LGHDT and CDR2 YNNKEL (reference sequence). V gave up 2 bases and J gave up 0 bases, with 11 bases separating them. The CDR3 sequence is CASSQSRGGSYNEQFF. The CDR3 DNA sequence: TGTGCCAGCAGCCAATCAAGGGGTGGCTCCTACAATGAGCAGTTCTTC.

This clonotype has a count of ten or more. The CDR3, as DNA: TGTGCCAGCAGTAAGACAGGGGGGACCTACGAGCAGTACTTC. It translates to CASSKTGGTYEQYF. The J gene is TRBJ2-7, the V gene TRBV27; 9 positions match TRBD1. V was pared by 5 bases and J by 2 bases, with 4 bases of the junction left unmatched. Looked up from germline, CDR1 is MNHEY and CDR2 is SMNVEV (reference sequence). The CDR3 runs to 14 residues.

This clonotype was seen many times. The chain links TRBV7-6 to TRBJ2-7; 7 positions match TRBD1. Germline CDR1 is SGHVS and CDR2 is FNYEAQ. The ends lost 5 bases at V and 2 bases at J; junction bases unmatched: 3. The CDR3 totals 13 residues. CDR3 in amino acids: CASSQGTAYEQYF. DNA of the CDR3: TGTGCCAGCAGCCAAGGGACAGCCTACGAGCAGTACTTC.

Comment on this clonotype: Just one base apart from a much larger clone, this may be a read error. J is TRBJ2-1 and V is TRBV6-6; TRBD1 aligns across 8 bases. Germline CDR1 MNHNY, CDR2 SVGAGI (reference sequence). This CDR3 region has 14 residues. CDR3 sequence: CASSPDRVSNEQSF. CDR3 nucleotides: TGTGCCAGCAGCCCGGACAGGGTTTCCAATGAGCAGTCCTTC.

This clonotype was detected ten times or more. The gene calls are TRBV5-1 and TRBJ2-1, with D maybe TRBD1 (7 bases). The CDR3 runs to 17 residues. The ends were cut back, 4 bases at V and 4 bases at J, with 21 bases in the middle. Germline V lookup: CDR1 SGHRS, CDR2 YFSETQ. CDR3 in DNA: TGCGCCAGCAGCGGGGGACAGACTAGGAGATTTTACAATGAGCAGTTCTTC. Its protein is CASSGGQTRRFYNEQFF. The whole variable domain, filled in from reference TRBV5-1 and TRBJ2-1, reads KAGVTQTPRYLIKTRGQQVTLSCSPISGHRSVSWYQQTPGQGLQFLFEYFSETQRNKGNFPGRFSGRQFSNSRSEMNVSTLELGDSALYLCASSGGQTRRFYNEQFFGPGTRLTVL.

V is TRBV7-3 and J is TRBJ1-1, with D tentatively TRBD1 (5 bases). The CDR3 has 14 residues. The V end was cut by 2 bases, the J end by 6 bases, with 13 bases between. Looked up from germline, CDR1 is SGHTA and CDR2 is FQGTGA. This CDR3 is CASSLDGTGPEAFF. The CDR3 coding sequence is TGTGCCAGCAGCTTAGACGGGACCGGGCCTGAAGCTTTCTTT. Variable domain in full (rest from reference TRBV7-3 and TRBJ1-1): GAGVSQTPSNKVTEKGKYVELRCDPISGHTALYWYRQSLGQGPEFLIYFQGTGAADDSGLPNDRFFAVRPEGSVSTLKIQRTERGDSAVYLCASSLDGTGPEAFFGQGTRLTVV.

In its sample, this clonotype was seen once. V gene TRBV28 combines with J gene TRBJ1-1, with 10 bases fitting TRBD1. Germline lookup yields CDR1 MDHEN and CDR2 SYDVKM. CDR3 length: 15 amino acids. Germline trimming cut 7 bases from V and 1 base from J; bases unmatched to any gene: 6. The CDR3 sequence: CASKSTGGTNTEAFF. In DNA form, the CDR3 reads TGTGCCAGCAAGTCGACAGGGGGCACGAACACTGAAGCTTTCTTT.

This clonotype showed up many times. This chain connects TRBV6-2 or TRBV6-3 to TRBJ2-1; D gene uncertain. The V gene's germline CDR1 is MNHEY and CDR2 SVGEGT. V shed 5 bases and J shed 5 bases, with 7 bases lying between them. This CDR3 spans 12 amino acids. CDR3 DNA sequence: TGTGCCAGCAGTCTGACAAACAATGAGCAGTTCTTC. Translation gives CASSLTNNEQFF.

The J gene is TRBJ2-5, the V gene TRBV7-8; D gene unclear. From germline, CDR1 is SGHVS and CDR2 FQNEAQ. Deletions cut 5 bases from V and 5 bases from J, with 12 bases between. The CDR3 covers 13 residues. The CDR3 nucleotides are TGTGCCAGCAGCCGAAACTACGGGGAGACCCAGTACTTC. It codes for CASSRNYGETQYF.

This clonotype appeared many times. The rearrangement uses TRBV21-1 and TRBJ2-4. TRBV21-1 is assigned pseudogene status. The CDR3 is made up of 13 amino acids. The CDR3 sequence: CASSWVPKHIQYF. Written as DNA, the CDR3 is TGTGCCAGCAGTTGGGTTCCTAAGCACATTCAGTACTTC.

This clonotype was seen at least ten times. The chain joins TRBV12-5 to TRBJ1-1, with 9 positions matching TRBD1. J lost 7 bases, V lost 5 bases, and 8 bases had no gene match. Germline-derived CDR1 and CDR2 are LGHNT and FRNRAP. The CDR3 loop spans 14 amino acids. CDR3 sequence (DNA): TGTGCTAGTGGTGGGGGACAGGGAACTGGTGAAGCTTTCTTT. It codes for CASGGGQGTGEAFF.

This clonotype was recorded many times. The rearrangement links TRBV6-6 to TRBJ2-5; 7 bases agree with TRBD2. From germline, CDR1 is MNHNY and CDR2 SVGAGI (reference sequence). CDR3 length equals 14 residues. Trimming took 7 bases from V and 5 from J; bases not matched to a gene: 10. The CDR3 coding sequence is TGTGCCAGCATCCTCCGGGGGGATGTGGAGACCCAGTACTTC. It encodes CASILRGDVETQYF.

Ten or more counts support this clonotype. This rearrangement joins TRBV6-4 to TRBJ1-2; the D is unclear. Trimming cost V 5 bases and J 5 bases, with 12 bases left between them. This CDR3 spans 13 amino acids. Germline assignment: CDR1 MRHNA and CDR2 SNTAGT. The chain's CDR3 is CASSRTGGYGYTF. The CDR3 region has the DNA TGTGCCAGCAGTCGTACCGGAGGGTATGGCTACACCTTC.

This clonotype was seen more than once but under ten times. The J gene is TRBJ2-1, the V gene TRBV29-1; D gene ambiguous. Germline lookup yields CDR1 SQVTM and CDR2 ANQGSEA. CDR3 length equals 11 residues. The ends were cut back, 1 base at V and 15 bases at J, with 13 bases in the middle. DNA of the CDR3: TGCAGCGTTGAAGTACGACACCACCTGTTCTTC. Its protein is CSVEVRHHLFF.

Ten or more counts support this clonotype. The rearrangement uses TRBV19 and TRBJ2-3; 11 nucleotides agree with TRBD2. CDR1 and CDR2 (germline): LNHDA, SQIVND (reference sequence). V trimming: 5 bases; J trimming: 0 bases; junction bases outside the gene matches: 10. This CDR3 comprises 18 residues. The CDR3 sequence is CASSEGTSGPPSTDTQYF. As DNA, the CDR3 is TGTGCCAGTAGTGAGGGGACTAGCGGACCCCCTAGCACAGATACGCAGTATTTT. The complete variable domain, with remaining parts taken from reference TRBV19 and TRBJ2-3, reads DGGITQSPKYLFRKEGQNVTLSCEQNLNHDAMYWYRQDPGQGLRLIYYSQIVNDFQKGDIAEGYSVSREKKESFPLTVTSAQKNPTAFYLCASSEGTSGPPSTDTQYFGPGTRLTVL.

This chain uses TRBV29-1 with TRBJ1-1; no reliable D call. This CDR3 is 13 amino acids long. Deletions cut 0 bases from V and 4 bases from J, with 9 bases between. Per germline, CDR1 SQVTM and CDR2 ANQGSEA. CDR3 bases: TGCAGCGTTGAAGACCCCATGGGCACTGAAGCTTTCTTT. This encodes CSVEDPMGTEAFF.

This clonotype has at least ten counts. The genes are TRBV6-2 or TRBV6-3 and TRBJ2-7; TRBD1 matches at 10 bases. With 8 bases clipped from V and 6 bases from J, the junction kept 10 bases outside the gene matches. The CDR3 contains 14 residues. The germline V gene has CDR1 MNHEY and CDR2 SVGEGT. The DNA of the CDR3 is TGTGCCAGCGGAACTGACAGGGGGCCGGGCGAGCAGTACTTC. This translates into CASGTDRGPGEQYF.

This clonotype has at least ten counts. Mismatch with germline at one junction end may stem from a read error. V usage is TRBV10-3 and J usage is TRBJ1-4; D perhaps matches TRBD1 (6 bases). CDR3 length: 16 residues. Germline V gene sequence: CDR1 ENHRY, CDR2 SYGVKD. The CDR3 loop is CAISAVLDRHNEELFF. The DNA for the CDR3 is TGTGCCATCAGTGCAGTCCTGGACAGACATAATGAAGAACTGTTTTTT.

This clonotype occurred many times. This rearrangement joins TRBV29-1 to TRBJ2-7, with D tentatively TRBD2 (6 bases). Between the trimmed V and J ends, which lost 7 bases and 2 bases, there was a span of 24 bases. This CDR3 spans 16 amino acids. CDR1 and CDR2 from the germline V gene are SQVTM and ANQGSEA. CDR3 loop: CSGALGLGDSPYEQYF. CDR3 DNA: TGCAGCGGAGCATTGGGGCTAGGGGACTCCCCCTACGAGCAGTACTTC.

With respect to this clonotype: At one of its ends the junction is not consistent with the germline gene, which may arise from a read error. This sequence joins TRBV19 and TRBJ2-7; possible D gene TRBD1, 7 bases. Germline CDR1 and CDR2: LNHDA and SQIVND (reference sequence). The CDR3 runs 13 residues. CDR3 nucleotide sequence: TGTGCCAGTAGTAACCAGGGGGGCTACGAGCAGCACTTC. Its protein is CASSNQGGYEQHF. Full variable domain (missing parts from reference TRBV19 and TRBJ2-7): DGGITQSPKYLFRKEGQNVTLSCEQNLNHDAMYWYRQDPGQGLRLIYYSQIVNDFQKGDIAEGYSVSREKKESFPLTVTSAQKNPTAFYLCASSNQGGYEQHFGPGTRLTVT.

Comments on this clonotype: This may be a read error, as it is one base from a much larger clone. The chain is built from TRBV6-1 and TRBJ2-1; unclear D gene. Per the germline V gene, CDR1 is MNHNS and CDR2 is SASEGT. V lost 2 bases and J lost 7, with 12 bases in between. CDR3 length equals 14 residues. The CDR3 protein is CASSELPAGNEQFF. CDR3 DNA sequence: TGTGCCAGCAGTGAACTTCCCGCTGGAAATGAGCAGTTCTTC.

This clonotype was counted ten times or more. The chain links TRBV29-1 to TRBJ2-7; 9 nucleotides align to TRBD1. CDR1 is SQVTM and CDR2 is ANQGSEA in the germline V gene. With V trimmed by 5 bases and J by 5 bases, 4 bases remained unmatched. The CDR3 sequence is 12 residues long. In DNA form, the CDR3 reads TGCAGCGTTAAACAGGGGGCGGACGAGCAGTACTTC. Residues: CSVKQGADEQYF.

At least ten counts were recorded for this clonotype. The J gene is TRBJ2-1, the V gene TRBV7-9, with 8 nucleotides matching TRBD2. The V segment lost 5 bases and the J segment 9 bases; nucleotides outside the gene matches: 15. The CDR3 runs to 16 residues. In germline, CDR1 is SEHNR, CDR2 FQNEAQ (reference sequence). The DNA of the CDR3 is TGTGCCAGCAGCACCCGATTGGCGGGAGGTAAGCCTGAGCAGTTCTTC. Translating it yields CASSTRLAGGKPEQFF. Complete variable domain (other parts from reference TRBV7-9 and TRBJ2-1): DTGVSQNPRHKITKRGQNVTFRCDPISEHNRLYWYRQTLGQGPEFLTYFQNEAQLEKSRLLSDRFSAERPKGSFSTLEIQRTEQGDSAMYLCASSTRLAGGKPEQFFGPGTRLTVL.

This clonotype was seen a single time. The chain has TRBV20-1 and TRBJ2-1; weak D call: TRBD2 (6 bases). Germline values: CDR1 DFQATT, CDR2 SNEGSKA (reference sequence). Trimming took 6 bases from V and 4 from J, leaving 22 bases between them. The CDR3 runs to 16 residues. The CDR3 coding sequence is TGCAGTGCCAGGAGACTCGTCAGGGAGGCTTACAATGAGCAGTTCTTC. This encodes CSARRLVREAYNEQFF.

This clonotype was recorded at least ten times. The J gene is TRBJ1-1, the V gene TRBV29-1, with D maybe TRBD1 (5 bases). Trimming removed 6 bases from V and 5 bases from J, with 25 bases in between. CDR3 size: 16 residues. Germline CDR1 SQVTM, CDR2 ANQGSEA. The CDR3 region is CSVSSPGTARGTEAFF. The CDR3 region has the DNA TGCAGCGTGTCCTCCCCCGGGACCGCAAGAGGAACTGAAGCTTTCTTT.

The CDR3 DNA sequence: TGTGCCAGTAGATCACAGGGGGTCTATGGCTACACCTTC. It encodes CASRSQGVYGYTF. The J gene is TRBJ1-2, the V gene TRBV6-2 or TRBV6-3, with 8 bases fitting TRBD1. The CDR3 contains 13 residues. Germline V gives CDR1 MNHEY, CDR2 SVGEGT. V gave up 9 bases and J gave up 4 bases; unmatched junction bases: 7.

The CDR3 reads CASSLDLAGEAYNEQFF. The CDR3 DNA follows: TGTGCCAGCAGCTTAGACCTAGCGGGAGAGGCATACAATGAGCAGTTCTTC. The chain uses TRBV7-8 and TRBJ2-1, with TRBD2 matching 10 bases. The junction had 7 bases not matched to a gene; V was cut back by 1 base and J by 4 bases. CDR3 size: 17 residues. Germline CDR1 SGHVS, CDR2 FQNEAQ.

This clonotype was detected ten times or more. J is TRBJ2-2 and V is TRBV5-4; 7 bases are shared with TRBD1. Trimming at V came to 4 bases and at J to 0 bases, leaving 3 bases not matched to a gene. This CDR3 comprises 15 residues. Germline values: CDR1 SGHNT, CDR2 YYREEE (reference sequence). Here the CDR3 reads CASSPGTANTGELFF. The CDR3, as DNA: TGTGCCAGCAGCCCGGGGACAGCGAACACCGGGGAGCTGTTTTTT.

This clonotype was seen ten or more times. This rearrangement joins TRBV29-1 to TRBJ2-7; no firm D call. The germline V and J ends were trimmed by 7 bases and 5 bases, with 12 bases remaining between them. Germline V gene sequence: CDR1 SQVTM, CDR2 ANQGSEA. The CDR3 has 11 residues. CDR3: CSGRVFDEQYF. The DNA for the CDR3 is TGCAGCGGACGGGTTTTCGACGAGCAGTACTTC.

This clonotype was picked up a small number of times. This chain links TRBV29-1 with TRBJ2-7; 9 positions agree with TRBD1. CDR3 size: 13 residues. Losses at the gene ends were 5 bases for V and 6 bases for J; bases not matched to a gene: 8. Germline V gene data show CDR1 as SQVTM and CDR2 as ANQGSEA. The CDR3 sequence is CSVSGTGYSEQYF. The CDR3 region has the DNA TGCAGCGTTTCCGGGACAGGGTACAGCGAGCAGTACTTC.